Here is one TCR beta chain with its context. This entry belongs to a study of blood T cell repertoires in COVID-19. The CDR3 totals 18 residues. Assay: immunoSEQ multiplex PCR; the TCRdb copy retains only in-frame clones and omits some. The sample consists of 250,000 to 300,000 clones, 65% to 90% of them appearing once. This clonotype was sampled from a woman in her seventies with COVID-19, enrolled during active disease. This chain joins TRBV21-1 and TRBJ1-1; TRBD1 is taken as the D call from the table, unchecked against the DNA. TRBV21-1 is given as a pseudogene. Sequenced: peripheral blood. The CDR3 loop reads CASSQSLPGQGTRTEAFF. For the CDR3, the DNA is TGTGCCAGCAGCCAATCCCTCCCAGGACAGGGGACTAGGACTGAAGCTTTCTTT.